The present T cell receptor beta chain was sequenced within a study of cytomegalovirus exposure and HLA in healthy donors. The overall study: Most genotyped donors, over 70% of 300 to 400, had Caucasian-associated genetic ancestry.

The CDR3 is 17 amino acids. Germline CDR1 SGHTA, CDR2 FQGNSA. V dropped 5 bases and J dropped 0 bases, with 19 bases sitting between them. It was with 60 Vbeta and 13 Jbeta primers that the PCR ran. The data were produced by immunoSEQ multiplex PCR, yet TCRdb's version contains in-frame clones alone and is incomplete. This table has fewer than 130,000 clones, nearly 80% appearing once. The study, taken as a whole, reports: Generally TCR sequences proved uncommon, though certain public TCRs appeared in numerous donors.

About this clone itself: Its antigen remains unknown.

The receptor comes from a young woman in good health and CMV-seronegative. The V and J genes are TRBV7-2 and TRBJ1-2; D possibly corresponds to TRBD1 (5 bases). Sequenced material: PBMCs. The CDR3 coding sequence is TGTGCCAGCAGCGACGTGAATTTCGGAGGGGCTAACTATGGCTACACCTTC. This sequence encodes CASSDVNFGGANYGYTF.